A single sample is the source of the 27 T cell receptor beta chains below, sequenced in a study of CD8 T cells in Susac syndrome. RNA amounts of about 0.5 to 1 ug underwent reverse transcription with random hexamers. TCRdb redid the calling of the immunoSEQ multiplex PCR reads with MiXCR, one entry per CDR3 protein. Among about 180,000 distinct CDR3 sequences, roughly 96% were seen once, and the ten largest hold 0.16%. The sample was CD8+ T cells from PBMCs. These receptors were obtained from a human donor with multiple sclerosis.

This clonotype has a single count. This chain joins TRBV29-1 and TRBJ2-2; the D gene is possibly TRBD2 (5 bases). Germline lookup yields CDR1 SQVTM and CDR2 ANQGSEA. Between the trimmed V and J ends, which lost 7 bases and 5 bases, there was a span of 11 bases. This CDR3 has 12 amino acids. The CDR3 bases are TGCAGCGGGTTCCGGGGAACCGGGGAGCTGTTTTTT. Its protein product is CSGFRGTGELFF.

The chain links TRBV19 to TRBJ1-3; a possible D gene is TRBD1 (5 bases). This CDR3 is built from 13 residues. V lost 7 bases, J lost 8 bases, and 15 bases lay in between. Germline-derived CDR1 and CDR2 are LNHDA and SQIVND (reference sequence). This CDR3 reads CASMGDYRHTIYF. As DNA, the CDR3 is TGTGCCAGTATGGGGGACTACAGACACACCATATATTTT.

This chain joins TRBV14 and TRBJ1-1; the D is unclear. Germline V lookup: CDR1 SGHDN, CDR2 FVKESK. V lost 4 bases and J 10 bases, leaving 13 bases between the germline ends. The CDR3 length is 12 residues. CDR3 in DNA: TGTGCCAGCAGCCCTTACTCCGCCGGAGCTTTCTTT. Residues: CASSPYSAGAFF.

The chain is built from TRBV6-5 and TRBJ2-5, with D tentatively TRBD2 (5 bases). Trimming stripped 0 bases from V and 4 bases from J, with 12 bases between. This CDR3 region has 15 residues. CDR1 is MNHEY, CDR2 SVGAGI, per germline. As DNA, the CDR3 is TGTGCCAGCAGTTACTCTCCCATAGCGTCAGAGACCCAGTACTTC. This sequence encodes CASSYSPIASETQYF.

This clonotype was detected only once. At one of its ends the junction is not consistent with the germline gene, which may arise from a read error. CDR3: CASSSGGAGELFF. CDR3 DNA sequence: TGTGCTAGCAGCTCGGGCGGCGCCGGGGAGCTGTTTTTT. The rearrangement links TRBV7-7 to TRBJ2-2, with unresolved D. CDR3 length: 13 residues. Germline CDR1 is SSHAT and CDR2 is FNYEAQ (reference sequence).

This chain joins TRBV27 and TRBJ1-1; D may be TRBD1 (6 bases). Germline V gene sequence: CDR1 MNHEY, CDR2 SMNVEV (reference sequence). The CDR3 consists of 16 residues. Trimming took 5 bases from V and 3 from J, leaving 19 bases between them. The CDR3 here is CASSQHGRGLDTEAFF. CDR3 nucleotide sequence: TGTGCCAGCAGTCAACATGGACGGGGGCTTGACACTGAAGCTTTCTTT.

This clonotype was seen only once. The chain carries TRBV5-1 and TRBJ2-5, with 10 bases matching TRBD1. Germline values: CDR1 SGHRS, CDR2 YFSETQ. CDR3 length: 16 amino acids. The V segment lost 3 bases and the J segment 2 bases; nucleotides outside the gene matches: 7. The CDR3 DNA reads TGCGCCAGCAGCTCCCCGGACAGGGGGGAGCAAGAGACCCAGTACTTC. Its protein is CASSSPDRGEQETQYF.

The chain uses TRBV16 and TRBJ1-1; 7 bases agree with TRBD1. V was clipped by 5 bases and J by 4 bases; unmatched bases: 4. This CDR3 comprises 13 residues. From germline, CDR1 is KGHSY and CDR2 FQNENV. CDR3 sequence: CASSDRDGTEAFF. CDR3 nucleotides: TGTGCCAGCAGCGACAGGGACGGCACTGAAGCTTTCTTT.

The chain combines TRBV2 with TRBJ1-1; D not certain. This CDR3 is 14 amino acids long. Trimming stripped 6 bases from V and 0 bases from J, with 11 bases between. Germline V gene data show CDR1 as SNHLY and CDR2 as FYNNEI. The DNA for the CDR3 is TGTGCCAGCAGACAGCAGATACTGAACACTGAAGCTTTCTTT. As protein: CASRQQILNTEAFF. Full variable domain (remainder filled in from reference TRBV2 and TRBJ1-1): EPEVTQTPSHQVTQMGQEVILRCVPISNHLYFYWYRQILGQKVEFLVSFYNNEISEKSEIFDDQFSVERPDGSNFTLKIRSTKLEDSAMYFCASRQQILNTEAFFGQGTRLTVV.

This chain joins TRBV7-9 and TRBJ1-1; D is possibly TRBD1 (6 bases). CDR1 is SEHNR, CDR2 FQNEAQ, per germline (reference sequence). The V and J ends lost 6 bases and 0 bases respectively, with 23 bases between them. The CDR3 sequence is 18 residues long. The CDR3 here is CASSTTGTDRAMNTEAFF. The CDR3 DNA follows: TGTGCCAGCAGTACAACAGGGACGGATAGGGCAATGAACACTGAAGCTTTCTTT.

In nucleotides, the CDR3 is TGTGCCAGCAGCGCCCCCCCGGACCCTGGCGATGGCTACACCTTC. Its translation is CASSAPPDPGDGYTF. V usage is TRBV9 and J usage is TRBJ1-2; D is uncertain. V was shortened by 3 bases and J by 6 bases, with 18 bases between the two germline ends. The CDR3 sequence is 15 residues long. In germline, CDR1 is SGDLS, CDR2 YYNGEE.

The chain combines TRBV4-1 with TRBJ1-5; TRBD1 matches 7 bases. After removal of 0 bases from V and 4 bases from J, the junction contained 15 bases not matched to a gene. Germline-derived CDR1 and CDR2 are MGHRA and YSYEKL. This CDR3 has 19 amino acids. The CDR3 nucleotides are TGCGCCAGCAGCCAAGATGAGTGGGTGGAGGGGGCGCGGAATCAGCCCCAGCATTTT. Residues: CASSQDEWVEGARNQPQHF.

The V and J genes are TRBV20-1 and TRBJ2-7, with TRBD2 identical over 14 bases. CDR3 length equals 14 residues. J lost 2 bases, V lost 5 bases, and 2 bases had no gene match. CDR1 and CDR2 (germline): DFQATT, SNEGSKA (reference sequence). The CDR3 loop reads CSAGTSGSPYEQYF. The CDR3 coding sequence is TGCAGTGCTGGGACTAGCGGGAGCCCCTACGAGCAGTACTTC.

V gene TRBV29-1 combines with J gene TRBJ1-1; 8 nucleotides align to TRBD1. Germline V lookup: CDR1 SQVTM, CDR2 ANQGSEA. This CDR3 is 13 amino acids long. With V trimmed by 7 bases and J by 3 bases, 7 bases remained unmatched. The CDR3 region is CSALGQGDTEAFF. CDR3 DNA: TGCAGCGCGTTAGGACAGGGTGACACTGAAGCTTTCTTT.

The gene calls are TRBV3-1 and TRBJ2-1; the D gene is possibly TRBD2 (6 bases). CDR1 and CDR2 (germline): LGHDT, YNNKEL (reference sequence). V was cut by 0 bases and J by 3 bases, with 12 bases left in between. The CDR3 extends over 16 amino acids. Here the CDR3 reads CASSQEYSAGYNEQFF. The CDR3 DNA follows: TGTGCCAGCAGCCAAGAATACTCAGCGGGCTACAATGAGCAGTTCTTC.

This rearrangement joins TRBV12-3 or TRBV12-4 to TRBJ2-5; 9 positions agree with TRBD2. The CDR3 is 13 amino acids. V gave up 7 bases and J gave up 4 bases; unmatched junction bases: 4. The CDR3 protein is CASTLAGSETQYF. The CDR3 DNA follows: TGTGCCAGCACCCTAGCGGGGTCAGAGACCCAGTACTTC.

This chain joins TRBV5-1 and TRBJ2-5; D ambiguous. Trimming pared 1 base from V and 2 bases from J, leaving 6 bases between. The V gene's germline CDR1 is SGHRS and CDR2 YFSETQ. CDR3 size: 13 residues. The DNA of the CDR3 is TGCGCCAGCAGCTTGTACCAGCAAGAGACCCAGTACTTC. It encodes CASSLYQQETQYF.

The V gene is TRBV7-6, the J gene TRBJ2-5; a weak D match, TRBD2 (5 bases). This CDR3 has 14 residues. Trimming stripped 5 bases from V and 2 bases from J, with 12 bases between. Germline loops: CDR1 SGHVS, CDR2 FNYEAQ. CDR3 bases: TGTGCCAGCAGCGCGGGTCCCCGGCAAGAGACCCAGTACTTC. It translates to CASSAGPRQETQYF.

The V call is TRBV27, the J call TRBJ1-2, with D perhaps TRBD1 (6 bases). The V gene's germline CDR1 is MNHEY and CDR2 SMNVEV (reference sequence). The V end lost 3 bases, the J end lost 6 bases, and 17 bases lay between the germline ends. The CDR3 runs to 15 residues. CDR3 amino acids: CASSLRQAGFDGYTF. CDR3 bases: TGTGCCAGCAGTTTGAGACAGGCGGGTTTCGATGGCTACACCTTC.

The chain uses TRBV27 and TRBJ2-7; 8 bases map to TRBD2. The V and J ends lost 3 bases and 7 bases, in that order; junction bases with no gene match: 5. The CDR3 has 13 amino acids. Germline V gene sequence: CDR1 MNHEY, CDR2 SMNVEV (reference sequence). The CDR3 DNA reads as TGTGCCAGCAGTTTCCGGCCTAGCGGGGAGCAGTACTTC. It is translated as CASSFRPSGEQYF.

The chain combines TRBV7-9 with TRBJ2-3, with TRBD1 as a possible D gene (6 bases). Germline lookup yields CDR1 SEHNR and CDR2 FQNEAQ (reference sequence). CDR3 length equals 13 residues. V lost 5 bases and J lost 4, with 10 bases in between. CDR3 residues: CASSIGGPDTQYF. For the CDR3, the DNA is TGTGCCAGCAGCATTGGGGGCCCAGATACGCAGTATTTT.

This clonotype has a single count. DNA of the CDR3: TGTGCCAGCGCAGCCTCGAACACTGAAGCTTTCTTT. It yields the protein CASAASNTEAFF. The chain employs TRBV27 and TRBJ1-1; D not certain. CDR1 is MNHEY, CDR2 SMNVEV, per germline (reference sequence). V lost 8 bases to trimming and J lost 1 base, with 8 bases between them. The CDR3 loop spans 12 amino acids.

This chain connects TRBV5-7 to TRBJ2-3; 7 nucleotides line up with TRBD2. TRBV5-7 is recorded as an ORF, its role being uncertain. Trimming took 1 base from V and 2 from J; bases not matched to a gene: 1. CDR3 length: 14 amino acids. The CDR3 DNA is TGTGCCAGCAGCTTGAGCGGGGCCACAGATACGCAGTATTTT. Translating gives CASSLSGATDTQYF.

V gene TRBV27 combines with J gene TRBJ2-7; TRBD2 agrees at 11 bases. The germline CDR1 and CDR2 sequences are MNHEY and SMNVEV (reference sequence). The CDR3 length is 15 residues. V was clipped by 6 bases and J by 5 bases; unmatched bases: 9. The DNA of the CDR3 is TGTGCCAGCAGGCGACTAGCGGGAAGGTTGGACGAGCAGTACTTC. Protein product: CASRRLAGRLDEQYF.

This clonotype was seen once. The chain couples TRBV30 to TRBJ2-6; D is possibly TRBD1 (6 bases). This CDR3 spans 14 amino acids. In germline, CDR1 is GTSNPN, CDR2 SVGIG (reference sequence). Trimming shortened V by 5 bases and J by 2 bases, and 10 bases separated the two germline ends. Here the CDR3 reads CAWATGTGANVLTF. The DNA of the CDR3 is TGTGCCTGGGCAACAGGGACTGGGGCCAACGTCCTGACTTTC.

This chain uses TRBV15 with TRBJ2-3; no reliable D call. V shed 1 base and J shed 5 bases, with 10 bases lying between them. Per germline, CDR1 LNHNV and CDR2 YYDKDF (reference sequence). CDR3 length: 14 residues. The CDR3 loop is CATSRVGLGDTQYF. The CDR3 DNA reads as TGTGCCACCAGCAGAGTGGGGTTGGGAGATACGCAGTATTTT.

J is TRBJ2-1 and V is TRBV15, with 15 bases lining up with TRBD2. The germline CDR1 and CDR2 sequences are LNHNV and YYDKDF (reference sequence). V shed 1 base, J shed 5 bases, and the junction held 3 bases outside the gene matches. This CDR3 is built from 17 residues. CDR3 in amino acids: CATSRGTSGGANNEQFF. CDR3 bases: TGTGCCACCAGCAGAGGGACTAGCGGGGGGGCCAACAATGAGCAGTTCTTC. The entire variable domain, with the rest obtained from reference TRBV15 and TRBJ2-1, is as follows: DAMVIQNPRYQVTQFGKPVTLSCSQTLNHNVMYWYQQKSSQAPKLLFHYYDKDFNNEADTPDNFQSRRPNTSFCFLDIRSPGLGDTAMYLCATSRGTSGGANNEQFFGPGTRLTVL.